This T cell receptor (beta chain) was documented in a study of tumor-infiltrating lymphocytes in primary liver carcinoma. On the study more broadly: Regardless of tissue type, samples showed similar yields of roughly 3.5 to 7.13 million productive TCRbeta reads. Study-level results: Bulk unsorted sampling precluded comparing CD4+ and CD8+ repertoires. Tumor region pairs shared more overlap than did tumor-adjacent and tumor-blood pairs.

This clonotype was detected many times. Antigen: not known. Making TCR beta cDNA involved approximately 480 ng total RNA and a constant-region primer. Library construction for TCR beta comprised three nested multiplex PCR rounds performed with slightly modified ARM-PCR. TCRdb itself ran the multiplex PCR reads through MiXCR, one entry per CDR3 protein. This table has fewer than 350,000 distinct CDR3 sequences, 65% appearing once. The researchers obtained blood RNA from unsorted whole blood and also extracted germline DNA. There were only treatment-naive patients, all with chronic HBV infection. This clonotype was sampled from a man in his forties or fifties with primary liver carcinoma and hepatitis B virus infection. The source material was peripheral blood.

The CDR3 nucleotides read TGTGCCAGCAGAGGGACTAGCACAGATACGCAGTATTTT. Amino acid sequence: CASRGTSTDTQYF. The J gene is TRBJ2-3, the V gene TRBV6-6; tentative D call: TRBD2 (6 bases). The CDR3 extends over 13 amino acids. V was trimmed by 6 bases and J by 0 bases, leaving 7 bases between them. Per germline, CDR1 MNHNY and CDR2 SVGAGI (reference sequence).